Listed below are T cell receptor beta chains from one sample, sequenced in a study of T cell changes during pregnancy in multiple sclerosis. Libraries were prepared by immunoSEQ multiplex PCR; TCRdb keeps only in-frame clonotypes and omits some of them. Here the sample spans about 100,000 clones, 92% being singletons. Material: peripheral blood, obtained after pregnancy. Receptor source: a female donor with multiple sclerosis, enrolled in a pregnancy study. The conserved cysteine and the conserved F or W are not part of the CDR3 here. The D gene is left open where the match is weak.

d_call | j_call | v_call | cdr3_aa
- | TRBJ2-7 | TRBV7-8 | ASSLGQNHEQY
- | TRBJ1-1 | TRBV29-1 | SVHDRMNTEAF
TRBD1 | TRBJ1-2 | TRBV30 | AWGVPQGAYGYT
- | TRBJ1-2 | TRBV9 | ASSLEASDVGLRYGYT
- | TRBJ1-2 | TRBV19 | ASSIGWGRSNYGYT
- | TRBJ1-2 | TRBV18 | ASSPGGLSNYGYT
TRBD2 | TRBJ2-5 | TRBV2 | ASMGGTRQETQY
- | TRBJ2-7 | TRBV25-1 | ASSPLRRDLVDYEQY
TRBD2 | TRBJ2-7 | TRBV5-8 | ASSLELLAGASEQY
- | TRBJ1-4 | TRBV27 | ASSLWAGFSNEKLF